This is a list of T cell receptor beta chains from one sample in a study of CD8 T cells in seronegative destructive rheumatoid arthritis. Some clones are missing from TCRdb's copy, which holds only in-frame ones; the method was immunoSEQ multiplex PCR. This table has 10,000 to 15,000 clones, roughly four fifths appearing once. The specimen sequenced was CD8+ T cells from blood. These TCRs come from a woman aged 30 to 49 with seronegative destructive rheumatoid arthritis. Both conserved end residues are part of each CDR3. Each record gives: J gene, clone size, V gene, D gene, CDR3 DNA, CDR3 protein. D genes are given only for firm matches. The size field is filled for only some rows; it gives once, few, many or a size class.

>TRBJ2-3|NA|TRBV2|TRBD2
TGTGCCAGCAGTGAATACCTAGCGGAGACAGATACGCAGTATTTT
CASSEYLAETDTQYF
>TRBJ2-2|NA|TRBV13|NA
TGTGCCAGCAGCTTAGTGAGGGACTTAATGAACACCGGGGAGCTGTTTTTT
CASSLVRDLMNTGELFF
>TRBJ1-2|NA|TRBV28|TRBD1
TGTGCCAGCAGTTTAACCGGACAGGGGGCTGGCTACACCTTC
CASSLTGQGAGYTF
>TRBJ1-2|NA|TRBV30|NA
TGTGCCTGGAATATAGGACGGGGGGGCTACACCTTC
CAWNIGRGGYTF
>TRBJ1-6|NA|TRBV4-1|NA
TGCGCCAGCAGCCAAGTGGGGATAGACAGCTCACCCCTCCACTTT
CASSQVGIDSSPLHF
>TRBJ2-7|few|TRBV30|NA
TGTGCCTGGGCATGGGGGGGCCTTTCCTACGAGCAGTACTTC
CAWAWGGLSYEQYF
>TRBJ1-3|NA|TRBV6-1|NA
TGTGCCAGCAGTGAAGGGCCCCTCTCTGGAAACACCATATATTTT
CASSEGPLSGNTIYF
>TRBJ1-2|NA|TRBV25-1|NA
TGTGCCAGCAGTACAGGGTTAGGTGGCTACACCTTC
CASSTGLGGYTF
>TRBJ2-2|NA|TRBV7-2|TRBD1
TGTGCCAGCAGACGACAGGGAAACGGGGAGCTGTTTTTT
CASRRQGNGELFF
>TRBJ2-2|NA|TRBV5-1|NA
TGCGCCAGCAGCTTATGGGGGCCGAACACCGGGGAGCTGTTTTTT
CASSLWGPNTGELFF
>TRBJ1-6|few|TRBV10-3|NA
TGTGCCACCGCTGAGGCAGATAATTCACCCCTCCACTTT
CATAEADNSPLHF
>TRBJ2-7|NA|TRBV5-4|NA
TGTGCCAGCAGCTTGGAGCAGGGCTACGAGCAGTACTTC
CASSLEQGYEQYF
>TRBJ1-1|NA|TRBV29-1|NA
TGCAGCGTTAGCCCCGGGACACTCGGCACTGAAGCTTTCTTT
CSVSPGTLGTEAFF
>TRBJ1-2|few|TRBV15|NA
TGTGCCACCAGCAGACAGGGGAGGGATGGCTACACCTTC
CATSRQGRDGYTF
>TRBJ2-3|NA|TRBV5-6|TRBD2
TGTGCCACCTCTGGGGATCTAGCGGGGGGCACAGATACGCAGTATTTT
CATSGDLAGGTDTQYF
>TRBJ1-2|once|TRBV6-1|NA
TGTGCCAGCAGTGAATACCCGGGTAATGGCTACACCTTC
CASSEYPGNGYTF
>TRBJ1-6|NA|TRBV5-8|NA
TGTGCCAGCAGCTCCCGGACAGTTTACGATTCACCCCTCCACTTT
CASSSRTVYDSPLHF
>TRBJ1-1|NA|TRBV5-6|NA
TGTGCCAGCAGCGGGACCAGGGACATGAACACTGAAGCTTTCTTT
CASSGTRDMNTEAFF
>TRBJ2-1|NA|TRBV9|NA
TGTGCCAGCAGCGTAGAACTGAGCTCCTACAATGAGCAGTTCTTC
CASSVELSSYNEQFF
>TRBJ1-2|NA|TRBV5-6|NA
TGTGCCAGCAGGTCAGTGGGGGCGAATGGCTACACCTTC
CASRSVGANGYTF
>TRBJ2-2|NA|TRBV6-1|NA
TGTGCCAGCAGTGAAGAGGGAGGGAACACCGGGGAGCTGTTTTTT
CASSEEGGNTGELFF
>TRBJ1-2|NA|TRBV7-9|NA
TGTGCCAGCAGCTTATATTCTGGGGACCAGGGGGGCTACACCTTC
CASSLYSGDQGGYTF
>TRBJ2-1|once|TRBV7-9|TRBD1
TGTGCCATCCGTCCAGGGGGTGTAGATGAGCAGTTCTTC
CAIRPGGVDEQFF
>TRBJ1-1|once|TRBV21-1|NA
TGTGCCACCACAGGGCAGACTGAAGCTTTCTTT
CATTGQTEAFF
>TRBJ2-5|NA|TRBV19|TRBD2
TGTGCCAGTAGTGCCCTTGCTAGCGGGGGTTTCCAAGAGACCCAGTACTTC
CASSALASGGFQETQYF
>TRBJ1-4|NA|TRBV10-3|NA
TGTGCCATCAGTGAGGTCGGTGCAACTAATGAAAAACTGTTTTTT
CAISEVGATNEKLFF